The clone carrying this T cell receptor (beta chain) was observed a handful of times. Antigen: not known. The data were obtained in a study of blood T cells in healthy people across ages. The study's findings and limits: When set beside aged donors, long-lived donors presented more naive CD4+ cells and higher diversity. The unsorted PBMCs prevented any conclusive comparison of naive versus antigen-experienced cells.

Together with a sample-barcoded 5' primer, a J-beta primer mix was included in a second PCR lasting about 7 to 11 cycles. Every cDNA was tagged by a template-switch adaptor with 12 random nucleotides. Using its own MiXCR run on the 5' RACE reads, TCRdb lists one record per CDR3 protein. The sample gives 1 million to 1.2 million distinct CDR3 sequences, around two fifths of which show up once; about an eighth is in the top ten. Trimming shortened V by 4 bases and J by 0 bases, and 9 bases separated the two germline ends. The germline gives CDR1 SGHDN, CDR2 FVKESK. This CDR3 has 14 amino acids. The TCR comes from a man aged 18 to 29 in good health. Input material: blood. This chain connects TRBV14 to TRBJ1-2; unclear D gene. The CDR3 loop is CASSRTPSNYGYTF. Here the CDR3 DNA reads TGTGCCAGCAGCCGGACCCCTTCTAACTATGGCTACACCTTC.